The rows below give T cell receptor beta chains drawn from one sample of a study of regulatory T cells in long-lasting Graves disease. One entry per CDR3 protein, called by TCRdb with MiXCR from the multiplex PCR reads. The data show 400,000 to 500,000 distinct CDR3 sequences, roughly 17% seen once. The same sample was also used in a study of T cells in Graves' hyperthyroidism and ophthalmopathy.

The source material was peripheral blood mononuclear cells (PBMCs), sampled at new diagnosis, from a patient treated with antithyroid drugs. The source of these receptors is a woman aged 18-29 years with Graves disease. CDR3s include the opening cysteine and the closing phenylalanine or tryptophan. Each record gives: clone size, J gene, D gene, V gene, CDR3 DNA, CDR3 protein. The D gene is left open where the match is weak. Clone size is given for some rows only: seen once, a few or many times, or a class if the clone is expanded.

>.|TRBJ2-3|.|TRBV28
TGTGCCAGCAGTTCCGGGGGCAGACACACAGATACGCAGTATTTT
CASSSGGRHTDTQYF
>.|TRBJ1-3|.|TRBV11-2
TGTGCCACGGACACCAGCTCTGGAAACACCATATATTTT
CATDTSSGNTIYF
>.|TRBJ2-7|.|TRBV5-4
TGTGCCAGCAGCTTGACTGGGAGGAGCTCCTACGAGCAGTACTTC
CASSLTGRSSYEQYF
>many|TRBJ2-2|.|TRBV27
TGTGCCAGCAGTTTAGGCGGACATCCCGGGGAGCTGTTTTTT
CASSLGGHPGELFF
>.|TRBJ2-1|.|TRBV25-1
TGTGCCAGCAGCGGAGGGCCGGAGGAGCAGTTCTTC
CASSGGPEEQFF
>many|TRBJ2-7|TRBD1|TRBV13
TGTGCCAGCAGCCCAGAGGACAGGAGAAACTACGAGCAGTACTTC
CASSPEDRRNYEQYF
>many|TRBJ2-3|TRBD2|TRBV14
TGTGCCAGCAGCCAGGTGGCGGGGGTGTTTGATACGCAGTATTTT
CASSQVAGVFDTQYF
>.|TRBJ2-1|TRBD2|TRBV24-1
TGTGCCACCAGTGATCCCAACCCTGCGGGAGCCAATGAGCAGTTCTTC
CATSDPNPAGANEQFF
>.|TRBJ1-2|TRBD1|TRBV29-1
TGCAGCGTTGGGTGGACAGGGGCCTATGGCTACACCTTC
CSVGWTGAYGYTF
>.|TRBJ2-4|.|TRBV4-1
TGCGCCAGCAGCCAAGTTAGGCCCCGAAACATTCAGTACTTC
CASSQVRPRNIQYF
>.|TRBJ1-2|TRBD1|TRBV27
TGTGCCAGCAGTGAAGCGCCTCCACAGGGGGACTATGGCTACACCTTC
CASSEAPPQGDYGYTF
>.|TRBJ2-1|.|TRBV15
TGTGCCACCAGCATCGCGGCCTACAATGAGCAGTTCTTC
CATSIAAYNEQFF
>.|TRBJ2-3|TRBD2|TRBV5-1
TGCGCCAGCAGCTTGGAGCTAGCGGGGCGCACAGATACGCAGTATTTT
CASSLELAGRTDTQYF
>few|TRBJ2-3|.|TRBV9
TGTGCCAGCAGCGTAGAGGGGGGACTACGCGGAAGCACAGATACGCAGTATTTT
CASSVEGGLRGSTDTQYF
>many|TRBJ2-7|TRBD2|TRBV28
TGTGCCAGCAGTTTATTGACTAGCGGGAGACAATCCTACGAGCAGTACTTC
CASSLLTSGRQSYEQYF
>.|TRBJ2-1|TRBD2|TRBV7-9
TGTGCCAGCAGCTTAGGGCCTCTGGGAGCGGGAGGGCCGGCGGGAGACAATGAGCAGTTCTTC
CASSLGPLGAGGPAGDNEQFF
>.|TRBJ2-7|TRBD1|TRBV30
TGTGCCTGGAGGATGGACAGGGGCGAGCAGTACTTC
CAWRMDRGEQYF
>many|TRBJ1-4|.|TRBV28
TGTGCCAGCACTATCGGCGGCAGTCCCCTTGAAAAACTGTTTTTT
CASTIGGSPLEKLFF
>once|TRBJ1-4|.|TRBV16
TGTGCCAGCAGTCCGGGGAGGTCTAATCAAAAACTGTTTTTT
CASSPGRSNQKLFF
>few|TRBJ2-5|TRBD2|TRBV10-3
TGTGCCATCAGTGACCGGGAGGGCCAAGAGACCCAGTACTTC
CAISDREGQETQYF
>.|TRBJ2-5|TRBD1|TRBV28
TGTGCCAGCAGTCCGCCCGGGACAGGAGCGCAAGAGACCCAGTACTTC
CASSPPGTGAQETQYF
>.|TRBJ2-1|TRBD1|TRBV27
TGTGCCAGTAGTATCGGACAGGAGAAAAGCTCCTACAATGAGCAGTTCTTC
CASSIGQEKSSYNEQFF